This T cell receptor beta chain derives from a study of blood T cell repertoires in COVID-19. Sequenced by immunoSEQ multiplex PCR; TCRdb stores in-frame clones only, minus some. The data hold about 440,000 clones, with less than 95% observed a single time. The CDR3 length is 15 residues. Germline assignment: CDR1 DFQATT and CDR2 SNEGSKA (reference sequence). Trimming cost V 3 bases and J 1 base, with 15 bases left between them. Participants' own reports of clinical history determined their cohort assignment. The rearrangement uses TRBV20-1 and TRBJ1-1; no definite D call. The sample comprised PBMCs or T cells enriched from blood (not recorded which). The sequence came from a man aged 18 to 35 who had recovered from COVID-19. CDR3: CSASHLARGNTEAFF. The CDR3 DNA reads TGCAGTGCTAGTCACCTTGCCAGAGGGAACACTGAAGCTTTCTTT.